This T cell receptor (beta chain) was sequenced during a study of blood T cell repertoires in COVID-19 (dated by TCRdb to 2020 to 2021). Background on the whole study: Samples from collaborators originated in the United States, Italy and Spain and spanned both the acute and convalescent phases of COVID-19. Sample metadata almost always included a de-identified subject ID, COVID-19 status, age in years and sex. The material from the prospective study consisted of cDNA or gDNA derived from T cells, B-cell-depleted T cells, or PBMCs. The repertoires were released in a freely available public database meant as a resource for research on the immune response to SARS-CoV-2. Where available, HLA class I and class II types were taken from metadata supplied by the sample provider and were not determined by assay-based typing. The samples were drawn from the first 160 participants of the ongoing ImmuneRACE study and from over 950 subjects provided by 6 global collaborators. Subjects who had been exposed to COVID-19, were actively infected with it, or had recovered from it provided the deeply sampled blood TCRbeta repertoires that made up the dataset.

Details on this clone: Its antigen remains undetermined. Per-base quality was not reported, and no clone a single base away is much larger than it.

The immunoSEQ Assay, a bias-controlled multiplex PCR, was used to amplify TCRbeta CDR3 regions from genomic DNA. Processing in the source paper ran as follows. The number of nucleated cells in each sample was estimated from the amplification of reference gene primers within the assay. To quantify the absolute abundance of each unique TCRbeta CDR3 rearrangement, sequence reads were collapsed and filtered. For each sample, productive Simpson clonality was calculated by taking the square root of Simpson's diversity index across productive rearrangements. TCRdb re-hosts the immuneACCESS table, in-frame sequences only. Its copies lack some clones; in the studies checked, an unresolved V gene accounts for under half of them, and the cause for the rest is not known. V, J and clone size derive from that table, while D and trimming were established from the DNA sequence. Recorded for this sample are 140,000 or so clones; roughly 83% of them occurred a single time. The top ten constitute approximately 5% of the sample.

One collaborating source in Seattle enrolled patients while the patients were actively infected and followed the patients over time throughout the course of disease. Collaborating institutions collected whole blood in K2EDTA tubes following their own protocols. For TCRbeta analysis, collaborators shipped samples as frozen whole blood, isolated PBMCs, or DNA extracted from either of those sample types. General findings and caveats noted by the study authors: The amount of clinical and demographic metadata varied by source and participant and was provided uncurated.

Taken from cysteine to phenylalanine, the CDR3 has 15 residues. The read is trimmed to its CDR3 DNA, 45 bases read in frame from base 1. Based on the germline V gene (reference sequence), the CDR1 and CDR2 sequences are LNHDA and SQIVND. The junction carries 13 bases between V and J, which are trimmed by 4 bases and 2 bases respectively. This clonotype originated in a woman aged 70 to 79 with COVID-19, enrolled during active disease. Sequencing was done on a sample of peripheral blood. The chain couples TRBV19 to TRBJ2-3; the D segment could be TRBD1, given 5 matching bases. The CDR3 here reads CASSKGDPYTDTQYF. The bases read TGTGCCAGTAGTAAAGGGGATCCATACACAGATACGCAGTATTTT.